This T cell receptor beta chain was sequenced in a study of T-cell reconstitution after alpha-beta-depleted transplantation in children. Overall study findings and caveats: Alpha-beta T cells about two months after transplant reportedly derived from several hundred expanded graft clones. It was newly produced T cells that mostly accounted for T-cell counts and diversity one year after transplant. Recipient T cells and thymic progenitors that survived gave rise to the high TCRbeta diversity observed at day 60 in some patients.

Library preparation (for TCRbeta) was performed with unique molecular identifiers. Via MiXCR, TCRdb re-called the PCR reads, giving one row per CDR3 protein. This sample carries hundreds of thousands of distinct CDR3 sequences, roughly 14% of them seen once, and the ten largest clones take around 0.79%. CDR3 length: 16 residues. Germline lookup yields CDR1 LGHNA and CDR2 YNFKEQ. The V and J ends lost 0 bases and 2 bases respectively, with 14 bases between them. This clonotype appeared many times. Its antigen is still unknown. The rearrangement links TRBV4-2 to TRBJ2-7, with D unresolved. The TCR comes from a girl aged 2-15 years with congenital amegakaryocytic thrombocytopenia, due to receive a stem cell transplant. Specimen: PBMCs, collected before TCRalphabeta/CD19-depleted stem cell transplant. This CDR3 is CASSQDITEPTYEQYF. In DNA form, the CDR3 reads TGTGCCAGCAGCCAAGATATTACGGAGCCGACCTACGAGCAGTACTTC.